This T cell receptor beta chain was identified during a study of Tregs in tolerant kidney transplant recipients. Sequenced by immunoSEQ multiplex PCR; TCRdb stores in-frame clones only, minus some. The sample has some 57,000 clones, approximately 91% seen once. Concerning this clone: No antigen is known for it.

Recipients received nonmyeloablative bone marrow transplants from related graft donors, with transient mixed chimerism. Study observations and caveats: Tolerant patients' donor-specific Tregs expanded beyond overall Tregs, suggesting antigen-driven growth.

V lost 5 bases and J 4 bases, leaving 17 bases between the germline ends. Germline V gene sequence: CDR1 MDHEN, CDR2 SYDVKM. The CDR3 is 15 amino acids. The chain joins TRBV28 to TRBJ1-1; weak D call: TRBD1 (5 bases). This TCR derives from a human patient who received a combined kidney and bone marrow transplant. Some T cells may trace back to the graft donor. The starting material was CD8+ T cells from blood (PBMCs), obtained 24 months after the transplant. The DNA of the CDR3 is TGTGCCAGCAGTCCCCGTTGGGCAAGGGGCACTGAAGCTTTCTTT. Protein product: CASSPRWARGTEAFF.